Below are 22 T cell receptor beta chains sequenced from a single sample in a study of T cells in Graves' hyperthyroidism and ophthalmopathy. Amplification yielded TCR beta CDR3 regions, with RNA transcripts as the source. The TCR CDR3 was amplified in a first-round RT-PCR using the HTBI primer set. TCRdb re-derived calls from the multiplex PCR reads in MiXCR, one entry per CDR3 protein. The sample records approximately 600,000 distinct CDR3 sequences, less than 25% being singletons. The sample consisted of blood. All receptors come from a young man with Graves' ophthalmopathy.

This chain links TRBV13 with TRBJ2-1, with D possibly TRBD2 on 6 matching bases. Trimming removed 4 bases at V and 3 bases at J, with 13 bases between. Germline values: CDR1 PRHDT, CDR2 FYEKMQ (reference sequence). The CDR3 covers 15 residues. CDR3: CASSSSTRYYNEQFF. As DNA, the CDR3 is TGTGCCAGCAGCTCATCGACTAGATACTACAATGAGCAGTTCTTC.

This clonotype showed up many times. The gene calls are TRBV28 and TRBJ1-2, with D unclear. Germline V CDR1 and CDR2: MDHEN, SYDVKM. The CDR3 runs to 12 residues. Between the trimmed V and J ends, which lost 1 base and 7 bases, there was a span of 7 bases. CDR3 loop: CASSLYPGGYTF. In nucleotides, the CDR3 is TGTGCCAGCAGTTTATACCCGGGTGGCTACACCTTC.

This chain joins TRBV10-3 and TRBJ1-2; D perhaps matches TRBD1 (6 bases). Germline V CDR1 and CDR2: ENHRY, SYGVKD. The V end was cut by 0 bases, the J end by 5 bases, with 13 bases between. CDR3 length equals 15 residues. The CDR3 here is CAISESRQGIYGYTF. CDR3 sequence (DNA): TGTGCCATCAGTGAGTCCCGGCAGGGGATTTATGGCTACACCTTC.

The rearrangement joins TRBV29-1 to TRBJ2-2, with 13 bases that match TRBD2. After removal of 4 bases from V and 2 bases from J, the junction contained 7 bases not matched to a gene. Germline V gene lookup returns CDR1 SQVTM and CDR2 ANQGSEA. There are 17 residues in the CDR3. CDR3 bases: TGCAGCGTTGTTAGACTAGCGGGAGGAGAAAACACCGGGGAGCTGTTTTTT. Its protein product is CSVVRLAGGENTGELFF.

This clonotype has at least ten counts. The chain is built from TRBV5-1 and TRBJ2-1, with no clear D. Germline lookup yields CDR1 SGHRS and CDR2 YFSETQ. CDR3 length: 15 residues. Deletions cut 2 bases from V and 0 bases from J, with 9 bases between. CDR3 sequence (DNA): TGCGCCAGCAGCTTAGTGCGAAGCTCCTACAATGAGCAGTTCTTC. Translation: CASSLVRSSYNEQFF.

The table lists this clonotype with a few counts. This chain connects TRBV2 to TRBJ2-7; D may match TRBD1 or TRBD2 (5 bases each). Germline V gene sequence: CDR1 SNHLY, CDR2 FYNNEI. The V end was cut by 6 bases, the J end by 3 bases, with 15 bases between. The CDR3 totals 14 residues. The CDR3 spells CASSWDQGNYEQYF. The CDR3 region has the DNA TGTGCCAGCAGCTGGGACCAAGGGAACTACGAGCAGTACTTC.

This clonotype has just a few counts. The gene calls are TRBV3-1 and TRBJ1-1; D is perhaps TRBD1 (5 bases). Germline V gives CDR1 LGHDT, CDR2 YNNKEL (reference sequence). The CDR3 has 14 residues. V was clipped by 2 bases and J by 8 bases, with 15 bases between them. The CDR3 bases are TGTGCCAGCAGCCAACGAATGGGGGGTGGGGAAGCTTTCTTT. It translates to CASSQRMGGGEAFF.

This chain links TRBV28 with TRBJ2-3; D might be TRBD2 (7 bases). V was cut by 6 bases and J by 5 bases, with 18 bases left in between. Looked up from germline, CDR1 is MDHEN and CDR2 is SYDVKM. The CDR3 has 15 amino acids. The CDR3 region is CASREGGKKLDTQYF. CDR3 DNA sequence: TGTGCCAGCAGAGAGGGGGGGAAAAAACTAGATACGCAGTATTTT.

This clonotype was detected ten times or more. The gene calls are TRBV28 and TRBJ1-5; no clear D. The ends were cut back, 2 bases at V and 0 bases at J, with 17 bases in the middle. This CDR3 contains 18 residues. Germline lookup yields CDR1 MDHEN and CDR2 SYDVKM. The CDR3 bases are TGTGCCAGCAGTTTAGAGGCAGTGAATGGGTATAGCAATCAGCCCCAGCATTTT. As protein: CASSLEAVNGYSNQPQHF.

This clonotype turned up a few times. The chain has TRBV5-1 and TRBJ2-2; 8 bases map to TRBD2. V lost 5 bases and J lost 7; bases outside the gene matches: 10. CDR3 size: 15 residues. CDR1 SGHRS and CDR2 YFSETQ come from the germline V gene. CDR3 DNA: TGCGCCAGCAGTATGCGAGCGGGAGCGATCGGGGAGCTGTTTTTT. This encodes CASSMRAGAIGELFF.

The chain carries TRBV20-1 and TRBJ1-1; 7 nucleotides match TRBD1. There are 16 residues in the CDR3. The V and J ends lost 5 bases and 3 bases, in that order; junction bases with no gene match: 15. Germline values: CDR1 DFQATT, CDR2 SNEGSKA (reference sequence). CDR3 bases: TGCAGTGCTGGGGACAGAGTTCTCGGTTTTGACACTGAAGCTTTCTTT. It specifies CSAGDRVLGFDTEAFF.

V gene TRBV6-5 combines with J gene TRBJ2-1, with 9 bases fitting TRBD2. Trimming at V came to 2 bases and at J to 0 bases, leaving 14 bases not matched to a gene. CDR3 length: 20 residues. Germline loops: CDR1 MNHEY, CDR2 SVGAGI. This CDR3 is CASSYRASAGGIASYNEQFF. As DNA, the CDR3 is TGTGCCAGCAGTTACAGAGCTAGCGCGGGGGGGATAGCCTCCTACAATGAGCAGTTCTTC.

In its sample, this clonotype was seen a few times. The chain recombines TRBV9 with TRBJ1-6; 10 bases are shared with TRBD1. The CDR3 has 16 residues. Germline loops: CDR1 SGDLS, CDR2 YYNGEE. The J segment lost 9 bases and the V segment lost 2 bases, leaving 8 bases of the junction unmatched. This CDR3 reads CASSVFPGQGSSPLHF. CDR3 DNA: TGTGCCAGCAGCGTCTTTCCGGGACAGGGGAGTTCACCCCTCCACTTT.

This clonotype has more than one count but fewer than ten. The chain is built from TRBV20-1 and TRBJ2-1, with 7 nucleotides matching TRBD2. V was clipped by 3 bases and J by 0 bases; unmatched bases: 5. The CDR3 runs to 15 residues. Germline V gene sequence: CDR1 DFQATT, CDR2 SNEGSKA (reference sequence). In DNA, the CDR3 is TGCAGTGCTAGGGATAGCGGGTACTCCTACAATGAGCAGTTCTTC. Its protein product is CSARDSGYSYNEQFF.

This clonotype was counted many times. J is TRBJ2-1 and V is TRBV11-3; 8 bases are a match to TRBD2. Germline V CDR1 and CDR2: SGHNT, YENEEA. The length of the CDR3 is 18 residues. The junction had 12 bases not matched to a gene; V was cut back by 0 bases and J by 5 bases. CDR3 residues: CASSLDTRGAGVDNEQFF. CDR3 nucleotide sequence: TGTGCCAGCAGCTTAGATACCCGGGGAGCGGGAGTGGACAATGAGCAGTTCTTC.

This clonotype occurred many times. The rearrangement links TRBV30 to TRBJ2-5; TRBD1 is a possible D gene (5 bases). Germline assignment: CDR1 GTSNPN and CDR2 SVGIG (reference sequence). The CDR3 loop spans 14 amino acids. As DNA, the CDR3 is TGTGCGGCCATCCAAGGGGTCACACAAGAGACCCAGTACTTC. It translates to CAAIQGVTQETQYF.

This clonotype was seen more than once but under ten times. The chain is built from TRBV27 and TRBJ1-4; D ambiguous. This CDR3 is built from 18 residues. Trimming took off 2 bases at V and 0 bases at J, with 16 bases between the two ends. The germline V gene has CDR1 MNHEY and CDR2 SMNVEV (reference sequence). In DNA form, the CDR3 reads TGTGCCAGCAGTTTAAGTCTGCCGGTGGCTCCAACTAATGAAAAACTGTTTTTT. Amino acids: CASSLSLPVAPTNEKLFF.

The chain uses TRBV2 and TRBJ1-2; 8 nucleotides match TRBD1. The V gene end was trimmed by 10 bases and the J gene end by 4 bases; junction bases not matched to a gene: 8. Per germline, CDR1 SNHLY and CDR2 FYNNEI. This CDR3 is built from 13 residues. CDR3: CAILDREGYGYTF. The CDR3 nucleotides read TGTGCCATCCTGGACAGGGAAGGCTATGGCTACACCTTC.

This clonotype has a handful of counts. The gene calls are TRBV20-1 and TRBJ2-7, with 13 bases aligning to TRBD2. The CDR3 is made up of 12 amino acids. CDR1 DFQATT and CDR2 SNEGSKA come from the germline V gene (reference sequence). After removal of 3 bases from V and 7 bases from J, the junction contained 0 bases not matched to a gene. The CDR3 region is CSARGLAGEQYF. For the CDR3, the DNA is TGCAGTGCTAGGGGACTAGCGGGAGAGCAGTACTTC.

The chain uses TRBV10-3 and TRBJ1-2, with D maybe TRBD1 (6 bases). The germline gives CDR1 ENHRY, CDR2 SYGVKD. There are 13 residues in the CDR3. V shed 4 bases and J shed 5 bases, with 11 bases lying between them. Here the CDR3 reads CAISGQEGYGYTF. The DNA for the CDR3 is TGTGCCATCAGTGGACAGGAAGGTTATGGCTACACCTTC.

This clonotype was observed a few times. This chain joins TRBV6-1 and TRBJ1-1; 7 bases match TRBD1. The CDR3 totals 14 residues. Trimming took 4 bases from V and 6 from J; bases not matched to a gene: 8. In germline, CDR1 is MNHNS, CDR2 SASEGT. The CDR3 reads CASSAKRDRPEAFF. As DNA, the CDR3 is TGTGCCAGCAGTGCTAAACGGGACAGACCTGAAGCTTTCTTT.

In this sample, this clonotype turned up a few times. The genes are TRBV29-1 and TRBJ2-1; 11 positions match TRBD2. V lost 2 bases and J lost 14; bases outside the gene matches: 5. The CDR3 loop spans 12 amino acids. CDR1 SQVTM and CDR2 ANQGSEA come from the germline V gene. The CDR3 here is CSVELSGRAKFF. The CDR3, as DNA: TGCAGCGTTGAACTTAGCGGGAGGGCCAAGTTCTTC.